The 17 T cell receptor beta chains below were found in one sample sequenced in a study of T cells in Graves' hyperthyroidism and ophthalmopathy. The investigators amplified TCR beta CDR3 regions from RNA transcripts. A set of HTBI primers served as the primers for a first-round RT-PCR of the TCR CDR3. TCRdb re-analysed the multiplex PCR reads in MiXCR, keeping a single row per CDR3 protein. The sample lists tens of thousands of distinct CDR3 sequences; around 52% were seen once. What was sequenced was blood. The receptors were sampled from a woman in her thirties or forties with Graves' ophthalmopathy.

There are many counts of this clonotype. The rearrangement uses TRBV5-1 and TRBJ2-7; TRBD1 might be the D (5 bases). CDR3 length: 14 amino acids. Per germline, CDR1 SGHRS and CDR2 YFSETQ. Trimming cost V 0 bases and J 5 bases, with 12 bases left between them. CDR3 sequence reads: CASSLAGKVDEQYF. The CDR3, as DNA: TGCGCCAGCAGCTTGGCAGGGAAAGTGGACGAGCAGTACTTC. The full variable domain, with the rest looked up from reference TRBV5-1 and TRBJ2-7, is KAGVTQTPRYLIKTRGQQVTLSCSPISGHRSVSWYQQTPGQGLQFLFEYFSETQRNKGNFPGRFSGRQFSNSRSEMNVSTLELGDSALYLCASSLAGKVDEQYFGPGTRLTVT.

This clonotype was picked up many times. Just one base apart from a much larger clone, this may be a read error. This chain connects TRBV6-4 to TRBJ2-3; 14 positions agree with TRBD2. CDR1 is MRHNA and CDR2 is SNTAGT in the germline V gene. The V segment lost 3 bases and the J segment 4 bases; nucleotides outside the gene matches: 0. CDR3 length: 15 residues. CDR3 nucleotide sequence: TGTGCCAGCAGTGAGACTAGCGGGGGGGCAGATACGCAGTATTTT. Translated, it gives CASSETSGGADTQYF.

This clonotype has ten or more counts. This chain links TRBV11-2 with TRBJ2-1; 9 positions agree with TRBD2. Germline V gene sequence: CDR1 SGHAT, CDR2 FQNNGV. V shed 1 base and J 7 bases; nucleotides not matched to a gene: 2. The CDR3 is made up of 14 amino acids. CDR3 in amino acids: CASSLGSGGNEQFF. CDR3 nucleotides: TGTGCCAGCAGCTTAGGTAGCGGGGGTAATGAGCAGTTCTTC.

Points on this clonotype: No conserved phenylalanine or tryptophan ends this CDR3, so it is likely a read error. This chain links TRBV12-3 or TRBV12-4 with TRBJ2-7; D is possibly TRBD2 (5 bases). The ends were cut back, 3 bases at V and 10 bases at J, with 13 bases in the middle. CDR3 length equals 12 residues. CDR3 sequence reads: CASSLLVGRQYC. The CDR3 nucleotides are TGTGCCAGCAGTTTGTTGGTTGGGAGACAGTACTGC.

The rearrangement joins TRBV7-9 to TRBJ1-2; TRBD1 is a possible D gene (5 bases). There are 14 residues in the CDR3. Looked up from germline, CDR1 is SEHNR and CDR2 is FQNEAQ (reference sequence). V dropped 1 base and J dropped 6 bases, with 12 bases sitting between them. Here the CDR3 reads CASSLGQGLHGYTF. The CDR3 DNA sequence: TGTGCCAGCAGCTTAGGCCAGGGACTCCATGGCTACACCTTC.

This clonotype was found many times. The chain is built from TRBV5-4 and TRBJ2-5; 8 nucleotides align to TRBD1. Germline V gene sequence: CDR1 SGHNT, CDR2 YYREEE (reference sequence). The CDR3 length is 16 residues. V was pared by 4 bases and J by 5 bases, with 13 bases of the junction left unmatched. The CDR3, as DNA: TGTGCCAGCAGCCCCGGGACAGGTCTATTCTGGGAGACCCAGTACTTC. This translates into CASSPGTGLFWETQYF.

This clonotype was detected a few times. The V call is TRBV18, the J call TRBJ2-2; D is unresolved. CDR1 and CDR2 (germline): KGHSH, LQKENI. CDR3 length: 12 amino acids. V lost 5 bases and J 7 bases, leaving 8 bases between the germline ends. The chain's CDR3 is CASSELVGELFF. CDR3 bases: TGTGCCAGCTCAGAGCTTGTCGGGGAGCTGTTTTTT.

This chain links TRBV2 with TRBJ2-7, with 10 bases aligning to TRBD2. Losses at the gene ends were 4 bases for V and 7 bases for J; bases not matched to a gene: 10. The CDR3 is 15 amino acids. Germline assignment: CDR1 SNHLY and CDR2 FYNNEI. The CDR3, as DNA: TGTGCCAGCAGTGGTAGCGGGGGGATCACCGGGGAGCAGTACTTC. Its protein is CASSGSGGITGEQYF.

A word on this clonotype: A much larger clone differs by one base, so this may be a read error. The V call is TRBV3-1, the J call TRBJ1-3; possible D gene TRBD1, 5 bases. Germline CDR1 and CDR2: LGHDT and YNNKEL (reference sequence). This CDR3 has 13 amino acids. The CDR3: CVSSQGTGNTIYF. Written as DNA, the CDR3 is TGTGTCAGCAGCCAAGGGACCGGAAACACCATATATTTT.

This clonotype was seen many times. The chain uses TRBV12-3 or TRBV12-4 and TRBJ1-3; unclear D gene. V was clipped by 7 bases and J by 1 base, with 8 bases between them. This CDR3 comprises 13 residues. The CDR3 DNA reads as TGTGCCAGCACCCGGCTATCTGGAAACACCATATATTTT. This sequence encodes CASTRLSGNTIYF.

Sample share makes this clonotype medium-sized. The gene calls are TRBV2 and TRBJ2-7; weak D call: TRBD1 (6 bases). Germline CDR1 and CDR2: SNHLY and FYNNEI. The CDR3 is 13 residues long. V lost 8 bases and J lost 3, with 14 bases in between. The CDR3 spells CASGRQEFYEQYF. In DNA, the CDR3 is TGTGCCAGCGGAAGACAGGAGTTCTACGAGCAGTACTTC.

In the case of this clonotype: At one of its ends the junction is not consistent with the germline gene, which may arise from a read error. The genes are TRBV10-3 and TRBJ2-1; weak D call: TRBD2 (5 bases). The CDR3 length is 13 residues. In germline, CDR1 is ENHRY, CDR2 SYGVKD. The CDR3 loop is CAIGVQYYNEQFF. CDR3 coding DNA: TGCGCCATCGGGGTCCAGTATTATAATGAGCAGTTCTTC.

Note on this clonotype: Here the CDR3 omits its conserved ending phenylalanine or tryptophan, so a read error is the likely source. The DNA is omitted, as the CDR3 cannot be located on it reliably, and the CDR3 follows TCRdb's listing. V is TRBV6-6 and J is TRBJ2-6. The CDR3 extends over 14 residues, inclusive of both ends. CDR1 MNHNY and CDR2 SVGAGI come from the germline V gene (reference sequence). This CDR3 reads CASSDGSGANVRTC.

About this clonotype itself: An end of the junction differs from the germline gene, which may be a read error. The rearrangement uses TRBV6-5 and TRBJ1-2, with D maybe TRBD1 (5 bases). The CDR3 totals 14 residues. Germline lookup yields CDR1 MNHEY and CDR2 SVGAGI. The DNA for the CDR3 is TGTGTCAGCAGTTACTCGGAGGGGATCTATGGCTACACCTTC. Protein product: CVSSYSEGIYGYTF.

This clonotype was seen many times. A read error may produce the germline difference seen at one junction end. The rearrangement uses TRBV20-1 and TRBJ1-1; D is unresolved. This CDR3 has 13 residues. Germline loops: CDR1 DFQATT, CDR2 SNEGSKA (reference sequence). In DNA form, the CDR3 reads TGCAGTGCTAGCAAGGGAATGAACGCTGAAGCTTTCTTT. This sequence encodes CSASKGMNAEAFF.

This clonotype ranks as medium-sized. The chain joins TRBV7-2 to TRBJ2-1; D not resolved. CDR1 is SGHTA and CDR2 is FQGNSA in the germline V gene. There are 12 residues in the CDR3. The V gene lost 2 bases and the J gene lost 10 bases, with 9 bases spanning the gap. As DNA, the CDR3 is TGTGCCAGCAGCTTAAGTCGACAAGAGCAGTTCTTC. Translation: CASSLSRQEQFF.

In nucleotides, the CDR3 is TGTGCCAGCAGCCAAACTAGCGGGAGCTTCTCCTACAATGAGCAGTTCTTC. Protein sequence: CASSQTSGSFSYNEQFF. The genes are TRBV5-4 and TRBJ2-1, with 11 bases identical to TRBD2. Germline V gene lookup returns CDR1 SGHNT and CDR2 YYREEE (reference sequence). The CDR3 covers 17 residues. The J segment lost 0 bases and the V segment lost 4 bases, leaving 6 bases of the junction unmatched.